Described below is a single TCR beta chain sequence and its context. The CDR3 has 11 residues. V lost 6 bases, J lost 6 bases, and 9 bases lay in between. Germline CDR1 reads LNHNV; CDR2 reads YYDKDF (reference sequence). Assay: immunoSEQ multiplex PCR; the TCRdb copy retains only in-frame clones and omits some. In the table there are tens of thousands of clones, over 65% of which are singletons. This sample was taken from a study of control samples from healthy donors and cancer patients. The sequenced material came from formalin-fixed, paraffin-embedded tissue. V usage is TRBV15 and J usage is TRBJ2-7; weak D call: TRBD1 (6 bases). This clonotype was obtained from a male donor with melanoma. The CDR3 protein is CATSVRGEQYF. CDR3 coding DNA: TGTGCCACCAGTGTCAGGGGCGAGCAGTACTTC. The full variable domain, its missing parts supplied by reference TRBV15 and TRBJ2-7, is DAMVIQNPRYQVTQFGKPVTLSCSQTLNHNVMYWYQQKSSQAPKLLFHYYDKDFNNEADTPDNFQSRRPNTSFCFLDIRSPGLGDTAMYLCATSVRGEQYFGPGTRLTVT.